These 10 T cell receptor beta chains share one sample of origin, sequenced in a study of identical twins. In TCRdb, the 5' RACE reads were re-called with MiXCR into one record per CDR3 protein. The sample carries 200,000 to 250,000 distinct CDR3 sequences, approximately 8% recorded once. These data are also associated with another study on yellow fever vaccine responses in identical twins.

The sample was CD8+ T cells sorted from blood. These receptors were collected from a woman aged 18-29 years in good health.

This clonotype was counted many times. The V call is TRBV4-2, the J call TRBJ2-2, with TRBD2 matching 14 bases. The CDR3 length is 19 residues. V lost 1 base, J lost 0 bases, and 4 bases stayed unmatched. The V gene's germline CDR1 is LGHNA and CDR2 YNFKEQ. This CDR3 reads CASSQAGTSGGTNTGELFF. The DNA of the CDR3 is TGTGCCAGCAGCCAAGCGGGGACTAGCGGGGGCACGAACACCGGGGAGCTGTTTTTT.

The CDR3 loop is CATSRGTAAYEQYF. The DNA of the CDR3 is TGTGCCACCAGCAGGGGGACAGCGGCCTACGAGCAGTACTTC. The chain links TRBV15 to TRBJ2-7; 7 bases match TRBD1. The V and J ends lost 3 bases and 2 bases, in that order; junction bases with no gene match: 4. CDR3 length: 14 amino acids. Germline V gene data show CDR1 as LNHNV and CDR2 as YYDKDF (reference sequence).

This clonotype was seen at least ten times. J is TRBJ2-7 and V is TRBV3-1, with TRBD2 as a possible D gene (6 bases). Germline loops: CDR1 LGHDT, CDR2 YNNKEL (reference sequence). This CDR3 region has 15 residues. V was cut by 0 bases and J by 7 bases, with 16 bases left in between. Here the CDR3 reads CASSQDAGGLREQYF. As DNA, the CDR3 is TGTGCCAGCAGCCAAGATGCCGGGGGATTGAGGGAGCAGTACTTC.

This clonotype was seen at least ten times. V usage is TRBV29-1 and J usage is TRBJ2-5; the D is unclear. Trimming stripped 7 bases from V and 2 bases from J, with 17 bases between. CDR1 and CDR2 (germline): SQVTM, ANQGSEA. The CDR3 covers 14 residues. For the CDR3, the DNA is TGCAGCGCCACGATTGGCAGCATTCAAGAGACCCAGTACTTC. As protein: CSATIGSIQETQYF.

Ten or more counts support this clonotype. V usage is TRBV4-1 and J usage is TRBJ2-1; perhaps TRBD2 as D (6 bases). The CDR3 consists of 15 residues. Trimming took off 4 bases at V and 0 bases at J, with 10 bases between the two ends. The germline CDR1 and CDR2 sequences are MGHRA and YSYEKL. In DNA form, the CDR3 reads TGCGCCAGCAGCCTCGGGAGAACCTCCTACAATGAGCAGTTCTTC. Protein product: CASSLGRTSYNEQFF.

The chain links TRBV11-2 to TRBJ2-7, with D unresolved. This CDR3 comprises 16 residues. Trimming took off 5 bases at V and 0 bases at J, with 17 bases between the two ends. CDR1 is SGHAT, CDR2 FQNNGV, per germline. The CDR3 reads CASSPDPGLSSYEQYV. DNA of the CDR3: TGTGCCAGCAGCCCGGACCCTGGATTGAGCTCCTACGAGCAGTACGTC.

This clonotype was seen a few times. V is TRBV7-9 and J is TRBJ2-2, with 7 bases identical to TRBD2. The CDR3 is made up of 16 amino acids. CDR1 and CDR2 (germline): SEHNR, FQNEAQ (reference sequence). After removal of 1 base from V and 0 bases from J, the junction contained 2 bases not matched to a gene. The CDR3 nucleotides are TGTGCCAGCAGCTTAGGAGCGGGGACGAACACCGGGGAGCTGTTTTTT. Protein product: CASSLGAGTNTGELFF.

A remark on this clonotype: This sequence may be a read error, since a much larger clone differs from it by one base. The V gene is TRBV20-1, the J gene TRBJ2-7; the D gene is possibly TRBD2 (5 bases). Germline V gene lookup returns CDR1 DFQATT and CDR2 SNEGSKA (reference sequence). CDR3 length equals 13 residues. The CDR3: CSAASTSNYKQYF. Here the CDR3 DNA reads TGCAGTGCTGCTAGCACCTCTAACTACAAGCAGTACTTC.

The CDR3 DNA sequence: TGCGCCAGCAGCCAAGAGGGTGGGGCGTTTGCCTACAATGAGCAGTTCTTC. Encoded protein: CASSQEGGAFAYNEQFF. The J gene is TRBJ2-1, the V gene TRBV4-1; possible D gene TRBD1, 5 bases. The germline V gene has CDR1 MGHRA and CDR2 YSYEKL. The CDR3 spans 17 residues. Trimming took off 0 bases at V and 2 bases at J, with 14 bases between the two ends.

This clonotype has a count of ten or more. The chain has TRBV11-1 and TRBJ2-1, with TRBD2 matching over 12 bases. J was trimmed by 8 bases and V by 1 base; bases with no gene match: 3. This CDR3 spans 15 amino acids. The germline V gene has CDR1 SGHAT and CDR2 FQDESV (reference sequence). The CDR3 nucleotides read TGTGCCAGCAGCTTAGTGTCTAGCGGGAGGGATGAGCAGTTCTTC. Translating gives CASSLVSSGRDEQFF.